This T cell receptor beta chain was obtained from a study of cytomegalovirus exposure and HLA in healthy donors. Study observations and caveats: Immune exposure was documented only through CMV serostatus. Researchers reported in a later analysis that a missense DCLRE1C variant was tied to TCR beta V- and J-gene trimming.

In the case of this clone: Its specificity is not known.

Nominal health characterized the donors when sampled, though unrecorded immune exposures were likely. Amplification used 60 Vbeta primers and 13 Jbeta primers. Assay used: immunoSEQ multiplex PCR; TCRdb lists only in-frame clones, some missing. In total, the table holds about 46,000 clones. The CDR3 consists of 17 residues. Per germline, CDR1 SNHLY and CDR2 FYNNEI. The V gene end was trimmed by 5 bases and the J gene end by 5 bases; junction bases not matched to a gene: 15. Sequenced sample: PBMCs. V is TRBV2 and J is TRBJ2-1, with 7 positions matching TRBD2. The clonotype was recovered from a woman between 40 and 50 years old in good health and CMV-seronegative. The CDR3 DNA reads TGTGCCAGCAGTCCTTCGGTAGCGGGTTGGTCCGACAATGAGCAGTTCTTC. Its protein is CASSPSVAGWSDNEQFF.